Following are 21 T cell receptor beta chains from one sample sequenced in a study of blood T cell repertoires in COVID-19. Some clones are missing from TCRdb's copy, which holds only in-frame ones; the method was immunoSEQ multiplex PCR. The table lists about 48,000 clones, around 84% of them singletons, with 2.6% in the top ten. The sample comprised peripheral blood. All receptors derive from a woman older than 75 with COVID-19, enrolled during active disease.

The count of this clone is one. V and J are TRBV10-1 and TRBJ2-3; 8 bases agree with TRBD2. After removal of 0 bases from V and 6 bases from J, the junction contained 5 bases not matched to a gene. This CDR3 contains 15 residues. Germline CDR1 WNHNN, CDR2 SYGVQD (reference sequence). CDR3: CASSESTSGSDTQYF. The DNA for the CDR3 is TGCGCCAGCAGTGAGTCTACAAGCGGGAGTGATACGCAGTATTTT.

CDR3 bases: TGCATCGGGACAGCAGGATCTAATGAAAAACTGTTTTTT. This sequence encodes CIGTAGSNEKLFF. The chain combines TRBV29-1 with TRBJ1-4; the match to TRBD1 covers 7 bases. The CDR3 spans 13 residues. CDR1 SQVTM and CDR2 ANQGSEA come from the germline V gene.

V usage is TRBV20-1 and J usage is TRBJ2-7; D perhaps matches TRBD2 (6 bases). CDR3 length equals 11 residues. With 1 base removed from V and 5 bases from J, the gap between germline ends came to 6 bases. Germline V CDR1 and CDR2: DFQATT, SNEGSKA (reference sequence). In nucleotides, the CDR3 is TGCAGTGCTAGAGCGGGGGACGAGCAGTACTTC. Its protein is CSARAGDEQYF.

V usage is TRBV5-6 and J usage is TRBJ2-5; tentative D call: TRBD1 (5 bases). There are 14 residues in the CDR3. Germline V gene data show CDR1 as SGHDT and CDR2 as YYEEEE. V was clipped by 5 bases and J by 1 base, with 12 bases between them. In DNA form, the CDR3 reads TGTGCCAGCAGAAACCCAGACAGCCAAGAGACCCAGTACTTC. Translating gives CASRNPDSQETQYF.

This clone was recorded once. This chain joins TRBV4-2 and TRBJ2-3, with TRBD2 matching over 11 bases. The germline V gene has CDR1 LGHNA and CDR2 YNFKEQ. The CDR3 spans 16 residues. The V and J ends lost 2 bases and 6 bases, in that order; junction bases with no gene match: 7. The chain's CDR3 is CASSQKTSGNSDTQYF. CDR3 coding DNA: TGTGCCAGCAGCCAAAAGACTAGCGGGAATTCTGATACGCAGTATTTT.

The rearrangement uses TRBV19 and TRBJ2-7; TRBD1 aligns across 7 bases. V trimming: 5 bases; J trimming: 3 bases; junction bases outside the gene matches: 10. Per germline, CDR1 LNHDA and CDR2 SQIVND (reference sequence). The CDR3 spans 15 residues. The CDR3 region is CASSPSGRGHYEQYF. The CDR3 DNA sequence: TGTGCCAGTAGTCCCTCGGGAAGGGGGCACTACGAGCAGTACTTC. The variable domain in full, with the rest retrieved from reference TRBV19 and TRBJ2-7, is DGGITQSPKYLFRKEGQNVTLSCEQNLNHDAMYWYRQDPGQGLRLIYYSQIVNDFQKGDIAEGYSVSREKKESFPLTVTSAQKNPTAFYLCASSPSGRGHYEQYFGPGTRLTVT.

This clone has a handful of counts. This chain connects TRBV18 to TRBJ2-7, with D maybe TRBD2 (5 bases). This CDR3 is 13 amino acids long. The germline V gene has CDR1 KGHSH and CDR2 LQKENI. V was pared by 3 bases and J by 3 bases, with 9 bases between. CDR3 region: CASSPTRIYEQYF. The DNA for the CDR3 is TGTGCCAGCTCACCCACTAGAATCTACGAGCAGTACTTC.

This clone occurred once. The CDR3 region is CAISDLWDFSVRNTEAFF. The CDR3 DNA is TGTGCCATCAGTGACCTTTGGGACTTTTCCGTGAGGAACACTGAAGCTTTCTTT. The chain employs TRBV10-3 and TRBJ1-1; weak D call: TRBD1 (5 bases). Trimming shortened V by 3 bases and J by 1 base, and 21 bases separated the two germline ends. In germline, CDR1 is ENHRY, CDR2 SYGVKD. The CDR3 covers 18 residues.

V gene TRBV12-3 or TRBV12-4 combines with J gene TRBJ1-1; TRBD1 is a possible D gene (5 bases). This CDR3 spans 13 amino acids. The V end lost 7 bases, the J end lost 3 bases, and 12 bases lay between the germline ends. The CDR3 bases are TGTGCCAGCAACGCAGGGTTTTACACTGAAGCTTTCTTT. Protein product: CASNAGFYTEAFF.

This rearrangement joins TRBV7-2 to TRBJ2-1, with 9 positions matching TRBD2. V gave up 3 bases and J gave up 4 bases; unmatched junction bases: 7. This CDR3 comprises 16 residues. CDR1 is SGHTA and CDR2 is FQGNSA in the germline V gene. CDR3 loop: CASSFTGTSNYNEQFF. CDR3 DNA: TGTGCCAGCAGCTTCACAGGGACTAGCAATTACAATGAGCAGTTCTTC.

The CDR3 here is CASTPTGNYGYTF. The CDR3 DNA reads TGTGCCAGCACCCCGACAGGGAACTATGGCTACACCTTC. This chain links TRBV6-5 with TRBJ1-2, with 7 bases aligning to TRBD1. Trimming at V came to 7 bases and at J to 2 bases, leaving 4 bases not matched to a gene. In germline, CDR1 is MNHEY, CDR2 SVGAGI. This CDR3 is built from 13 residues.

The chain is built from TRBV19 and TRBJ1-1; the D is unclear. CDR3 size: 15 residues. Germline CDR1 and CDR2: LNHDA and SQIVND (reference sequence). Trimming left V 1 base short and J 4 bases short, with 13 bases between. Here the CDR3 reads CASSIARGGGTEAFF. CDR3 sequence (DNA): TGTGCCAGTAGTATAGCTCGGGGAGGAGGCACTGAAGCTTTCTTT.

This clone was seen just once. The chain links TRBV6-6 to TRBJ2-6, with D possibly matching TRBD2 (5 bases). Trimming cost V 8 bases and J 4 bases, with 9 bases left between them. CDR1 MNHNY and CDR2 SVGAGI come from the germline V gene (reference sequence). The CDR3 runs 13 residues. The CDR3 here is CASSASGANVLTF. The CDR3 bases are TGTGCCAGCTCAGCTAGCGGGGCCAACGTCCTGACTTTC.

J is TRBJ2-1 and V is TRBV5-1, with 8 bases aligning to TRBD1. The CDR3 is made up of 15 amino acids. V dropped 0 bases and J dropped 4; count of bases not matched to a gene: 3. Germline lookup yields CDR1 SGHRS and CDR2 YFSETQ. The DNA of the CDR3 is TGCGCCAGCAGCTTGGATGGACAGGGATACAATGAGCAGTTCTTC. It codes for CASSLDGQGYNEQFF.

The chain combines TRBV7-9 with TRBJ1-1; 11 nucleotides line up with TRBD1. V shed 5 bases and J 8 bases; nucleotides not matched to a gene: 10. The germline V gene encodes CDR1 SEHNR and CDR2 FQNEAQ (reference sequence). The CDR3 sequence is 15 residues long. The CDR3 is CASSRRTGGAGEAFF. Here the CDR3 DNA reads TGTGCCAGCAGCCGTAGGACAGGGGGCGCCGGGGAAGCTTTCTTT.

The chain joins TRBV5-1 to TRBJ2-5; no reliable D call. The CDR3 has 13 residues. The V gene lost 4 bases and the J gene lost 4 bases, with 11 bases spanning the gap. Germline CDR1 is SGHRS and CDR2 is YFSETQ. The DNA for the CDR3 is TGCGCCAGCAGCCCCGGTGTAAGAGAGACCCAGTACTTC. Its translation: CASSPGVRETQYF.

The chain links TRBV5-1 to TRBJ2-7; 9 nucleotides match TRBD1. Looked up from germline, CDR1 is SGHRS and CDR2 is YFSETQ. V lost 8 bases, J lost 3 bases, and 9 bases stayed unmatched. The length of the CDR3 is 14 residues. The CDR3 DNA follows: TGCGCCAGTGCGGGTGGGACAGGGAGCTACGAGCAGTACTTC. It codes for CASAGGTGSYEQYF.

For the CDR3, the DNA is TGCGCCAGCAGCAACCCAGGGGGCAATTCACCCCTCCACTTT. Translation gives CASSNPGGNSPLHF. The chain joins TRBV5-1 to TRBJ1-6; the match to TRBD1 covers 8 bases. The CDR3 totals 14 residues. Germline trimming cut 4 bases from V and 7 bases from J; bases unmatched to any gene: 4. Germline values: CDR1 SGHRS, CDR2 YFSETQ.

The V and J genes are TRBV7-2 and TRBJ1-2; 8 nucleotides line up with TRBD1. The V segment lost 1 base and the J segment 4 bases; nucleotides outside the gene matches: 8. CDR3 length: 16 residues. Germline CDR1 is SGHTA and CDR2 is FQGNSA. In DNA, the CDR3 is TGTGCCAGCAGCTTAGTTATGGCAGGGGGCGGCTATGGCTACACCTTC. Translated, it gives CASSLVMAGGGYGYTF.

V gene TRBV7-9 combines with J gene TRBJ1-1; the D gene is possibly TRBD1 (5 bases). Trimming pared 5 bases from V and 0 bases from J, leaving 16 bases between. CDR1 is SEHNR, CDR2 FQNEAQ, per germline (reference sequence). This CDR3 region has 16 residues. In DNA, the CDR3 is TGTGCCAGCAGCCCTACAGGAGGGCGTATGAACACTGAAGCTTTCTTT. It encodes CASSPTGGRMNTEAFF.

The chain employs TRBV12-5 and TRBJ1-6; 8 positions agree with TRBD1. Per the germline V gene, CDR1 is LGHNT and CDR2 is FRNRAP. Germline trimming cut 6 bases from V and 9 bases from J; bases unmatched to any gene: 7. The CDR3 loop spans 14 amino acids. DNA for the CDR3: TGTGCTAGTGGGGCCGGACAGGGAGGTTCACCCCTCCACTTT. Translation: CASGAGQGGSPLHF.